These T cell receptor beta chains were read from a single sample in a study of cytomegalovirus exposure and HLA in healthy donors. Clones were sequenced by immunoSEQ multiplex PCR, and TCRdb holds only the in-frame ones, with some missing. Here the sample spans some 150,000 clones, 82% being singletons. The sequenced sample was PBMCs. All receptors come from a woman in her forties or fifties in good health and CMV-seropositive. CDR3s include the opening cysteine and the closing phenylalanine or tryptophan. A D gene is named only where the DNA matches it firmly. The size entry is marked missing in some rows and otherwise reads once, few, many or a size class.

size	D	V	J	DNA	CDR3
.	.	TRBV19	TRBJ2-2	TGTGCCAGTACAGGCCAGGGGAAACTCACCGGGGAGCTGTTTTTT	CASTGQGKLTGELFF
.	TRBD2	TRBV11-2	TRBJ2-7	TGTGCCAGCAGCTTTGGACTAGCGGTGACCTACGAGCAGTACTTC	CASSFGLAVTYEQYF
.	.	TRBV2	TRBJ2-6	TGTGCCTCCCACCGGGGAGGCTCTGGGGCCAACGTCCTGACTTTC	CASHRGGSGANVLTF
.	.	TRBV5-1	TRBJ1-1	TGCGCCAGCAGCTCCGGAAGATTAACAGGGCGTCGAAACACTGAAGCTTTCTTT	CASSSGRLTGRRNTEAFF
.	.	TRBV13	TRBJ2-1	TGTGCCAGCAGCTCTGACACTTTACAATATGAGCAGTTCTTC	CASSSDTLQYEQFF
.	TRBD1	TRBV7-9	TRBJ1-3	TGTGCCAGCAGCTCGGTGGGACAGGGGAAGTTGAACACCATATATTTT	CASSSVGQGKLNTIYF
.	TRBD2	TRBV9	TRBJ2-1	TGTGCCAGCGGCCGCGGGGGATCCTCCTACAATGAGCAGTTCTTC	CASGRGGSSYNEQFF
.	.	TRBV11-2	TRBJ2-1	TGTGCCAGCAGGGCACCCAACAATGAGCAGTTCTTC	CASRAPNNEQFF
.	.	TRBV10-3	TRBJ1-5	TGTGCCACGGGGGGGAGCAATCAGCCCCAGCATTTT	CATGGSNQPQHF
.	TRBD1	TRBV7-8	TRBJ2-3	TGTGCCAGCAGCTCACCGGGACAGTCCACAGATACGCAGTATTTT	CASSSPGQSTDTQYF
.	.	TRBV9	TRBJ1-5	TGTGCCAGCAGCCCCGAGGGCACGAATCAGCCCCAGCATTTT	CASSPEGTNQPQHF
.	.	TRBV7-9	TRBJ1-1	TGTGCCAGCAGCTACACACCTAACACTGAAGCTTTCTTT	CASSYTPNTEAFF
once	.	TRBV19	TRBJ2-3	TGTGCCAGTAGTATATTGCGGTCTAGCACAGATACGCAGTATTTT	CASSILRSSTDTQYF
.	.	TRBV20-1	TRBJ2-7	TGCAGTGCTAGAGCAGGCTACGAGCAGTACTTC	CSARAGYEQYF
few	.	TRBV2	TRBJ1-1	TGTGCCAGCATCGGGAACACTGAAGCTTTCTTT	CASIGNTEAFF
.	.	TRBV10-3	TRBJ2-7	TGTGCCACCCAGGGCTCCTCCTACGAGCAGTACTTC	CATQGSSYEQYF
.	.	TRBV5-1	TRBJ2-1	TGCGCCAGCAACTCGGAGGCGGGGGCTTCCTACAATGAGCAGTTCTTC	CASNSEAGASYNEQFF
once	TRBD2	TRBV6-1	TRBJ2-3	TGTGCCAGCAGTCCTAGCGGGGGCCTCACAGATACGCAGTATTTT	CASSPSGGLTDTQYF
.	.	TRBV19	TRBJ2-2	TGTGCCACCTGCCTTTGGGAAGGGGGTCTCACCGGGGAGCTGTTTTTT	CATCLWEGGLTGELFF
.	.	TRBV6-6	TRBJ1-5	TGTGCCAGCAGTCCCGCGGGGGGGCAGGGCAATCAGCCCCAGCATTTT	CASSPAGGQGNQPQHF
.	.	TRBV5-6	TRBJ1-5	TGTGCCAGCAGCTTGTTAAATCAGCCCCAGCATTTT	CASSLLNQPQHF
.	.	TRBV7-8	TRBJ2-3	TGTGCCAGCAGCTGGCCGGAGGTCGGCACAGATACGCAGTATTTT	CASSWPEVGTDTQYF
.	.	TRBV18	TRBJ1-2	TGTGCCAGCTCACCACAATCGGGTAGCGACTATGGCTACACCTTC	CASSPQSGSDYGYTF
.	.	TRBV7-2	TRBJ2-4	TGTGCCAGCAGCTTGGACACCAAAAACATTCAGTACTTC	CASSLDTKNIQYF
.	.	TRBV28	TRBJ1-1	TGTGCCAGCAGTTCTGACTCAAGGGCTTTCTTT	CASSSDSRAFF
.	TRBD1	TRBV30	TRBJ2-6	TGTGCCTGGGAGGGGGCGCAGGGGGCCAACGTCCTGACTTTC	CAWEGAQGANVLTF
.	.	TRBV15	TRBJ2-1	TGTGCCATTAGTGGAGTTAGCTCCTACAATGAGCAGTTCTTC	CAISGVSSYNEQFF
few	.	TRBV13	TRBJ2-3	TGTGCCAGCAGCCAACCCCCGGGGGGCCCGAGCACAGATACGCAGTATTTT	CASSQPPGGPSTDTQYF
.	.	TRBV11-2	TRBJ2-1	TGTGCCAGCAGTACCTATCTGAGCTCCTACAATGAGCAGTTCTTC	CASSTYLSSYNEQFF
.	TRBD1	TRBV2	TRBJ2-1	TGTGCCAGCAGAGGACAGGGTCTGGGAAGCTATGAGCAGTTCTTC	CASRGQGLGSYEQFF
.	TRBD1	TRBV29-1	TRBJ2-2	TGCAGCGTTGCACAGGGGGCATCGGGGGAGCTGTTTTTT	CSVAQGASGELFF
.	TRBD2	TRBV6-5	TRBJ2-3	TGTGCCAGCAGTTACGGGGGGGTCGGGACAGATACGCAGTATTTT	CASSYGGVGTDTQYF
.	.	TRBV7-9	TRBJ1-6	TGTGCCAGCAGCCCCCGGGGGAATTCACCCCTCCACTTT	CASSPRGNSPLHF
.	.	TRBV5-6	TRBJ1-2	TGTGCCAGCAGCTTGGTTGGGGGGGCCGGGTATGGCTACACCTTC	CASSLVGGAGYGYTF
.	.	TRBV29-1	TRBJ1-1	TGCAGCGTTGTCCGAAAGGGTGGAGGGGACCAAACTGAAGCTTTCTTT	CSVVRKGGGDQTEAFF
.	.	TRBV6-5	TRBJ2-2	TGTGCCAGCAGGGTCGGTGGCGGAAACACCGGGGAGCTGTTTTTT	CASRVGGGNTGELFF
.	.	TRBV6-6	TRBJ1-2	TGTGCCAGCAGGGGCACGAACTATGGCTACACCTTC	CASRGTNYGYTF
.	TRBD2	TRBV2	TRBJ2-1	TGTGCCAGCAGTTATTTTCTAGCGGGGCACGTAAACAATGAGCAGTTCTTC	CASSYFLAGHVNNEQFF
.	.	TRBV5-6	TRBJ1-1	TGTGCCAGCAGCCCCACCACAGAGACTGAAGCTTTCTTT	CASSPTTETEAFF
.	TRBD2	TRBV9	TRBJ2-1	TGTGCCAGCAGCGGATCTAGCGGTCTATACAATGAGCAGTTCTTC	CASSGSSGLYNEQFF